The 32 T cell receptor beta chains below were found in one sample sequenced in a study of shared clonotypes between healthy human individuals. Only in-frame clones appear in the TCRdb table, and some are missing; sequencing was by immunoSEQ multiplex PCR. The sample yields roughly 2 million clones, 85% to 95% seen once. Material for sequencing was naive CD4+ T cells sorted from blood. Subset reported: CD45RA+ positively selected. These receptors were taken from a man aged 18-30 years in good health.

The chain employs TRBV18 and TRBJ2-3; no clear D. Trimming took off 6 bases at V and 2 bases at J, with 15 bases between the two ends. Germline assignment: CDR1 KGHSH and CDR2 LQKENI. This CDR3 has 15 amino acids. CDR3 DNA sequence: TGTGCCAGCTCTACTCGAGGCGCTATCACAGATACGCAGTATTTT. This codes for CASSTRGAITDTQYF.

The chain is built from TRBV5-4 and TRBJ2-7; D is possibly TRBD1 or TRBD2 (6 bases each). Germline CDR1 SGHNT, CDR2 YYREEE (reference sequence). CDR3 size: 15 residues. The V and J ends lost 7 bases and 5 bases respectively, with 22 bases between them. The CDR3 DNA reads TGTGCCAGCGGCCTACCGGGGGCAGAACTTGACGAGCAGTACTTC. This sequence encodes CASGLPGAELDEQYF.

The CDR3 here is CASSYRDNNEQFF. The DNA for the CDR3 is TGTGCCAGCAGTTATCGGGACAACAATGAGCAGTTCTTC. The V and J genes are TRBV6-5 and TRBJ2-1; TRBD1 might be the D (6 bases). The CDR3 loop spans 13 amino acids. V lost 3 bases and J lost 5, with 8 bases in between. The germline gives CDR1 MNHEY, CDR2 SVGAGI.

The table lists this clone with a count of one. The CDR3 loop reads CASSRYDLPGQNSYEQYF. The DNA of the CDR3 is TGTGCCAGCAGTAGATATGACCTCCCGGGACAGAACTCCTACGAGCAGTACTTC. The V call is TRBV28, the J call TRBJ2-7, with TRBD1 matching over 7 bases. Trimming took 5 bases from V and 0 from J; bases not matched to a gene: 16. There are 18 residues in the CDR3. Germline V gene data show CDR1 as MDHEN and CDR2 as SYDVKM. The whole variable domain, remainder taken from reference TRBV28 and TRBJ2-7, is DVKVTQSSRYLVKRTGEKVFLECVQDMDHENMFWYRQDPGLGLRLIYFSYDVKMKEKGDIPEGYSVSREKKERFSLILESASTNQTSMYLCASSRYDLPGQNSYEQYFGPGTRLTVT.

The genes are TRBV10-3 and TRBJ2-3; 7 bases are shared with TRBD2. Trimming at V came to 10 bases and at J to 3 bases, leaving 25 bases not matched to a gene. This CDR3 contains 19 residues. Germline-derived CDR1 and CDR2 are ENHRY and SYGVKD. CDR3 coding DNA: TGTGCCACCCAAAATCTAGCGGTGTTGCGGAAGGGCCGAACAGATACGCAGTATTTT. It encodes CATQNLAVLRKGRTDTQYF.

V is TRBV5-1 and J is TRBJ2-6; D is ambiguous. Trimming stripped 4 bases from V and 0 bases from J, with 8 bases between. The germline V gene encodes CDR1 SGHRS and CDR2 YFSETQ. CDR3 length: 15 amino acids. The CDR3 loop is CASSPVSSGANVLTF. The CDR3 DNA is TGCGCCAGCAGCCCCGTGAGCTCTGGGGCCAACGTCCTGACTTTC.

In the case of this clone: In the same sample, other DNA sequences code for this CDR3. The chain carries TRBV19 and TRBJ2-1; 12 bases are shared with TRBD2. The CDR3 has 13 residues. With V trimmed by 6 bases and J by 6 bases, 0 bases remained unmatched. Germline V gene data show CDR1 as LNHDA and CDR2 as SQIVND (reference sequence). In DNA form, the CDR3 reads TGTGCCAGTAGACTAGCGGGAGGCAATGAGCAGTTCTTC. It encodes CASRLAGGNEQFF.

CDR3 sequence reads: CASSSTSGADTQYF. CDR3 nucleotide sequence: TGTGCCAGCAGCTCGACTAGCGGGGCCGATACGCAGTATTTT. The chain joins TRBV13 to TRBJ2-3, with TRBD2 matching 11 bases. In germline, CDR1 is PRHDT, CDR2 FYEKMQ (reference sequence). This CDR3 spans 14 amino acids. Trimming took 4 bases from V and 6 from J; bases not matched to a gene: 3. The whole variable domain, filled in from reference TRBV13 and TRBJ2-3, reads AAGVIQSPRHLIKEKRETATLKCYPIPRHDTVYWYQQGPGQDPQFLISFYEKMQSDKGSIPDRFSAQQFSDYHSELNMSSLELGDSALYFCASSSTSGADTQYFGPGTRLTVL.

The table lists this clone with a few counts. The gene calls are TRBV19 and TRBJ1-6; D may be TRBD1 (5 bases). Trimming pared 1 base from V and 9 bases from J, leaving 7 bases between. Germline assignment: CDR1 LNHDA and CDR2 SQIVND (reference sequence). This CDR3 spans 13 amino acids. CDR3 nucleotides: TGTGCCAGTAGTATAGGAGGGGCTTCACCCCTCCACTTT. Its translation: CASSIGGASPLHF.

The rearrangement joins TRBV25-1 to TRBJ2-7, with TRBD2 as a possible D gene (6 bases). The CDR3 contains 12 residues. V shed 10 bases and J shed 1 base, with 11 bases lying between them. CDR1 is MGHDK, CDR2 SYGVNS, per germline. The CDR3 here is CATGGISYEQYF. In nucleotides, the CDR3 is TGTGCCACCGGAGGGATTTCCTACGAGCAGTACTTC.

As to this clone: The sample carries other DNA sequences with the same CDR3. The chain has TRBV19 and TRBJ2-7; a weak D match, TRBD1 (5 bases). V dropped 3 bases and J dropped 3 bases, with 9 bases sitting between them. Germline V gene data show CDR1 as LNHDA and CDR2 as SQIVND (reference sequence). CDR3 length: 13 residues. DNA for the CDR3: TGTGCCAGTAGTATTGGGGCAGGCTACGAGCAGTACTTC. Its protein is CASSIGAGYEQYF.

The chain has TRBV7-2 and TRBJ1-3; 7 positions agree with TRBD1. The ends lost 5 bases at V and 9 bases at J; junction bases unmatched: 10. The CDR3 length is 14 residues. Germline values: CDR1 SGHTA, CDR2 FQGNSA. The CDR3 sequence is CASSQPGQVGTIYF. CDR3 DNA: TGTGCCAGCAGCCAACCCGGACAGGTGGGCACCATATATTTT.

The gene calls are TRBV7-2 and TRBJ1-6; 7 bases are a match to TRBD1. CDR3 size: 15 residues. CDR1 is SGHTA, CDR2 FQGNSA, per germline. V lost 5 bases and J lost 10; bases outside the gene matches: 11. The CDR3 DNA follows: TGTGCCAGCAGCCCGCGCCAGGGGGGAGGCTCACCCCTCCACTTT. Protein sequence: CASSPRQGGGSPLHF. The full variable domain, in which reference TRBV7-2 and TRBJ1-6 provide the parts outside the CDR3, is GAGVSQSPSNKVTEKGKDVELRCDPISGHTALYWYRQSLGQGLEFLIYFQGNSAPDKSGLPSDRFSAERTGGSVSTLTIQRTQQEDSAVYLCASSPRQGGGSPLHFGNGTRLTVT.

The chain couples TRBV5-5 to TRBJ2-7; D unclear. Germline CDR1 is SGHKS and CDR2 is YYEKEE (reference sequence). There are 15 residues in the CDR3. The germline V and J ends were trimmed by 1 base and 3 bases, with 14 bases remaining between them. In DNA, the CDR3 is TGTGCCAGCAGCTTGCAGATCGCTTCCCTCTACGAGCAGTACTTC. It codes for CASSLQIASLYEQYF.

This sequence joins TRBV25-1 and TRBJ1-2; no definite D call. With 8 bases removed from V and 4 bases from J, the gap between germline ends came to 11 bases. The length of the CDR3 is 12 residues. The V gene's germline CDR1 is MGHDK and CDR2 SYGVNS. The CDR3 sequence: CASCGSSYGYTF. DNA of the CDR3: TGTGCCAGCTGCGGGAGTAGCTATGGCTACACCTTC.

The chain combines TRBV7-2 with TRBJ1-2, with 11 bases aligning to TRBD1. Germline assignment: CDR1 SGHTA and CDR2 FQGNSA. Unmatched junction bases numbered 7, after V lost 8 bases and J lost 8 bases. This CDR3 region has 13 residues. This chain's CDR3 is CASQGQGAPGYTF. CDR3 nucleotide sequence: TGTGCCAGCCAAGGACAGGGGGCGCCAGGCTACACCTTC.

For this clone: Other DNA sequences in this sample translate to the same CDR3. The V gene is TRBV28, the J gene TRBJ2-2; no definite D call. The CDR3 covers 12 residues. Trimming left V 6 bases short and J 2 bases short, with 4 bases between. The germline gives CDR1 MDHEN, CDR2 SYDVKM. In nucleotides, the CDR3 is TGTGCCAGCAGGGGTAACACCGGGGAGCTGTTTTTT. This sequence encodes CASRGNTGELFF.

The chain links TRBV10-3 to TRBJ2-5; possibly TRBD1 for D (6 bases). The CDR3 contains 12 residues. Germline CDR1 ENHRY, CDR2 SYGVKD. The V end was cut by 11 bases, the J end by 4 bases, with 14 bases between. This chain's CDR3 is CASNSQGETQYF. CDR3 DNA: TGTGCCTCAAACTCACAGGGAGAGACCCAGTACTTC.

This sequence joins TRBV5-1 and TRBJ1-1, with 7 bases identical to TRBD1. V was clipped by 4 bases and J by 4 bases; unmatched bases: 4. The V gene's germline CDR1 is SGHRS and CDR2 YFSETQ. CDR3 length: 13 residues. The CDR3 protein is CASSATGPTEAFF. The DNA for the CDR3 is TGCGCCAGCAGCGCGACAGGGCCCACTGAAGCTTTCTTT.

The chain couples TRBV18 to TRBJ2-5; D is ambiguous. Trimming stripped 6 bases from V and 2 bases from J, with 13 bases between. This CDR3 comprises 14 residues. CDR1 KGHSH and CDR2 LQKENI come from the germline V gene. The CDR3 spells CASSQIGHQETQYF. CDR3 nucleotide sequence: TGTGCCAGCTCGCAGATAGGGCATCAAGAGACCCAGTACTTC.

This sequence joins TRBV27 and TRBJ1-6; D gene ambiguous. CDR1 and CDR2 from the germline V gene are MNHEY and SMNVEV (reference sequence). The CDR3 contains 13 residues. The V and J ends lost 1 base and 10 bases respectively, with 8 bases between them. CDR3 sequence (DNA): TGTGCCAGCAGTTTATACTGGGGATCACCCCTCCACTTT. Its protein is CASSLYWGSPLHF.

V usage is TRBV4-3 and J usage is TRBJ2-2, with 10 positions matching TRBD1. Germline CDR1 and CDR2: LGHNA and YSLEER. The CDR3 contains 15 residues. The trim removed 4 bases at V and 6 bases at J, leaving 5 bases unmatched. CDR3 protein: CASSLSGTGAGELFF. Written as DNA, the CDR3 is TGCGCCAGCAGCCTTTCCGGGACAGGGGCCGGGGAGCTGTTTTTT.

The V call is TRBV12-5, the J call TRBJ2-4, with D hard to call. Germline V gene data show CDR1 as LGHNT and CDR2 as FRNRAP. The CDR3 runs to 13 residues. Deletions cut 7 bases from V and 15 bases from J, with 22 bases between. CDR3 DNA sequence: TGTGCTAGTGCCCAGACCGCAGAGCTCCAGGTGTACTTC. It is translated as CASAQTAELQVYF.

The CDR3 DNA is TGTGCCAGTAGTATCCAGTCAGGCTATAATTCACCCCTCCACTTT. Protein: CASSIQSGYNSPLHF. This chain uses TRBV19 with TRBJ1-6; no clear D. CDR1 and CDR2 from the germline V gene are LNHDA and SQIVND (reference sequence). The V and J ends lost 3 bases and 3 bases respectively, with 9 bases between them. The CDR3 totals 15 residues.

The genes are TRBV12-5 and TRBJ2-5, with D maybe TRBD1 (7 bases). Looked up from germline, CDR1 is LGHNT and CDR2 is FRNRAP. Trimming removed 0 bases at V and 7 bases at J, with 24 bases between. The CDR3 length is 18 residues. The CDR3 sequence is CASGLVRETGPFIGTQYF. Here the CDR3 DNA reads TGTGCTAGTGGTTTGGTCCGGGAGACAGGGCCCTTTATCGGGACCCAGTACTTC. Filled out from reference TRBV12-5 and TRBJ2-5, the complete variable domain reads DARVTQTPRHKVTEMGQEVTMRCQPILGHNTVFWYRQTMMQGLELLAYFRNRAPLDDSGMPKDRFSAEMPDATLATLKIQPSEPRDSAVYFCASGLVRETGPFIGTQYFGPGTRLLVL.

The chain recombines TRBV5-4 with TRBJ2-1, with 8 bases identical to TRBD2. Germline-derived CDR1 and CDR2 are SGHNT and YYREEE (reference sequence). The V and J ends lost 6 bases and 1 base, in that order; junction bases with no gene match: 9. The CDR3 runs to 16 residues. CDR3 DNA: TGTGCCAGCACCCATAGCGGGGCTCAGTCCTACAATGAGCAGTTCTTC. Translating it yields CASTHSGAQSYNEQFF. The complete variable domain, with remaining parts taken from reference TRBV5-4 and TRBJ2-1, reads ETGVTQSPTHLIKTRGQQVTLRCSSQSGHNTVSWYQQALGQGPQFIFQYYREEENGRGNFPPRFSGLQFPNYSSELNVNALELDDSALYLCASTHSGAQSYNEQFFGPGTRLTVL.

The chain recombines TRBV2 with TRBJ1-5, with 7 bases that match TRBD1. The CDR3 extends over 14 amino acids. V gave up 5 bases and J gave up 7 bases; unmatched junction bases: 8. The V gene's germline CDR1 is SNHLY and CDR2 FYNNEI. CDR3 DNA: TGTGCCAGCAGTCCGGGACAGTCGGGGCAGCCCCAGCATTTT. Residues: CASSPGQSGQPQHF.

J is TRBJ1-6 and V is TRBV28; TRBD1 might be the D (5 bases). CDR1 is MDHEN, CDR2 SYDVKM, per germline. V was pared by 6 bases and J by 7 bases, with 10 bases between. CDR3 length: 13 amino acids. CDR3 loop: CASRQALNSPLHF. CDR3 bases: TGTGCCAGCAGACAGGCCCTAAATTCACCCCTCCACTTT.

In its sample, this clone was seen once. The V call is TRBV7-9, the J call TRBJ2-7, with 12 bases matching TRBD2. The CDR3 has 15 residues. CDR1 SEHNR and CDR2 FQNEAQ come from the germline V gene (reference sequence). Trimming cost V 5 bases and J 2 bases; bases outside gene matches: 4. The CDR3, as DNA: TGTGCCAGCAGCCCGACTAGCGGGAGTGCCTACGAGCAGTACTTC. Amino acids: CASSPTSGSAYEQYF.

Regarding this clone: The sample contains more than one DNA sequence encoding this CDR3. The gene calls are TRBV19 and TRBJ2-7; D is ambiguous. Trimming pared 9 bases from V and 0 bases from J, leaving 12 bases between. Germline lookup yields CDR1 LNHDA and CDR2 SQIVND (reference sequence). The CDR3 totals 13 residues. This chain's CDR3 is CASRDLSSYEQYF. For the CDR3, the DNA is TGTGCCAGCAGAGACCTCTCCTCCTACGAGCAGTACTTC.

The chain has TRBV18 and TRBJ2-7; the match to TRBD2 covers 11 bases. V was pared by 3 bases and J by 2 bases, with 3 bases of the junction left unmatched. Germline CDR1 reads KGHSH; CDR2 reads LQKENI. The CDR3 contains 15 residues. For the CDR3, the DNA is TGTGCCAGCTCACCCGGGACTAGCGGTCCCTACGAGCAGTACTTC. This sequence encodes CASSPGTSGPYEQYF.

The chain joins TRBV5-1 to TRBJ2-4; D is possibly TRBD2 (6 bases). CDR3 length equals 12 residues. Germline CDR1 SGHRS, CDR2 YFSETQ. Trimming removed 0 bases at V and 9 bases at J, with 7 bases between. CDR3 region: CASSLEGLIQYF. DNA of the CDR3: TGCGCCAGCAGCTTGGAGGGACTCATTCAGTACTTC.